This passage covers 18 T cell receptor beta chains from one sample sequenced in a study of blood T cell repertoires in COVID-19. This table comes from immunoSEQ multiplex PCR, and its TCRdb copy is limited to in-frame clones, with some not included. The sample yields more than 110,000 clones, about 77% seen once. The sequenced sample was peripheral blood. The receptors derive from a woman between 50 and 59 years old with active or convalescent COVID-19.

The V call is TRBV28, the J call TRBJ1-1; 10 nucleotides agree with TRBD1. The CDR3 is 14 residues long. J gave up 4 bases and V 5 bases, and 4 bases lay outside the gene matches. Looked up from germline, CDR1 is MDHEN and CDR2 is SYDVKM. The CDR3 reads CASSVRTGGTEAFF. The CDR3 nucleotides read TGTGCCAGCAGTGTCCGGACAGGGGGCACTGAAGCTTTCTTT.

The rearrangement joins TRBV6-5 to TRBJ1-2; possibly TRBD1 for D (5 bases). The germline V and J ends were trimmed by 6 bases and 6 bases, with 14 bases remaining between them. CDR3 size: 13 residues. CDR1 is MNHEY, CDR2 SVGAGI, per germline. For the CDR3, the DNA is TGTGCCAGCAGCAAAAACGCGGGGGATGGCTACACCTTC. This encodes CASSKNAGDGYTF.

This clone occurred once. The V call is TRBV7-2, the J call TRBJ2-3; 9 bases are a match to TRBD2. V dropped 0 bases and J dropped 6; count of bases not matched to a gene: 4. There are 15 residues in the CDR3. Per the germline V gene, CDR1 is SGHTA and CDR2 is FQGNSA. CDR3 sequence: CASSLAGTSSDTQYF. For the CDR3, the DNA is TGTGCCAGCAGCTTAGCGGGGACTAGCTCTGATACGCAGTATTTT. Full variable domain (missing parts from reference TRBV7-2 and TRBJ2-3): GAGVSQSPSNKVTEKGKDVELRCDPISGHTALYWYRQSLGQGLEFLIYFQGNSAPDKSGLPSDRFSAERTGGSVSTLTIQRTQQEDSAVYLCASSLAGTSSDTQYFGPGTRLTVL.

This rearrangement joins TRBV9 to TRBJ1-5; 7 bases are shared with TRBD1. CDR3 length: 15 amino acids. Germline CDR1 reads SGDLS; CDR2 reads YYNGEE. Trimming at V came to 4 bases and at J to 2 bases, leaving 6 bases not matched to a gene. Here the CDR3 DNA reads TGTGCCAGCAGCATCGACAGGGACGGCAATCAGCCCCAGCATTTT. Translating gives CASSIDRDGNQPQHF.

Here the CDR3 reads CATQGAAGNTIYF. The CDR3 nucleotides are TGTGCCACACAGGGGGCGGCTGGAAACACCATATATTTT. This chain links TRBV18 with TRBJ1-3; 9 bases match TRBD1. CDR3 length: 13 residues. Germline V gives CDR1 KGHSH, CDR2 LQKENI. V trimming: 10 bases; J trimming: 2 bases; junction bases outside the gene matches: 3. The whole variable domain, filled in from reference TRBV18 and TRBJ1-3, reads NAGVMQNPRHLVRRRGQEARLRCSPMKGHSHVYWYRQLPEEGLKFMVYLQKENIIDESGMPKERFSAEFPKEGPSILRIQQVVRGDSAAYFCATQGAAGNTIYFGEGSWLTVV.

The rearrangement joins TRBV7-3 to TRBJ1-1; D is ambiguous. Germline CDR1 is SGHTA and CDR2 is FQGTGA. With 3 bases removed from V and 1 base from J, the gap between germline ends came to 3 bases. The CDR3 sequence is 12 residues long. The CDR3 spells CASSFGNTEAFF. CDR3 in DNA: TGTGCCAGCAGCTTCGGGAACACTGAAGCTTTCTTT.

This clone was observed a few times. The rearrangement uses TRBV5-8 and TRBJ2-3, with 11 bases fitting TRBD1. Losses at the gene ends were 1 base for V and 3 bases for J; bases not matched to a gene: 4. The germline V gene has CDR1 SGHTS and CDR2 YDEGEE. This CDR3 contains 16 residues. CDR3 protein: CASSLYGDRGTDTQYF. DNA of the CDR3: TGTGCCAGCAGCTTGTATGGGGACAGGGGGACAGATACGCAGTATTTT.

This clone was picked up a small number of times. V is TRBV6-2 or TRBV6-3 and J is TRBJ1-5; no clear D. The ends were cut back, 2 bases at V and 0 bases at J, with 5 bases in the middle. The CDR3 consists of 14 residues. Germline CDR1 reads MNHEY; CDR2 reads SVGEGT. This chain's CDR3 is CASSYGVSNQPQHF. DNA for the CDR3: TGTGCCAGCAGTTACGGAGTTAGCAATCAGCCCCAGCATTTT.

This rearrangement joins TRBV14 to TRBJ1-6, with D uncertain. Germline CDR1 reads SGHDN; CDR2 reads FVKESK. The CDR3 contains 14 residues. V lost 1 base, J lost 10 bases, and 11 bases lay in between. CDR3 sequence (DNA): TGTGCCAGCAGCCAAGGGCCATGGAGATCACCCCTCCACTTT. It codes for CASSQGPWRSPLHF. The full variable domain, completed using reference TRBV14 and TRBJ1-6, is EAGVTQFPSHSVIEKGQTVTLRCDPISGHDNLYWYRRVMGKEIKFLLHFVKESKQDESGMPNNRFLAERTGGTYSTLKVQPAELEDSGVYFCASSQGPWRSPLHFGNGTRLTVT.

This clone was counted a single time. The gene calls are TRBV5-1 and TRBJ1-1; 9 nucleotides match TRBD1. The CDR3 is made up of 18 amino acids. Trimming took 2 bases from V and 0 from J; bases not matched to a gene: 11. Germline V gene sequence: CDR1 SGHRS, CDR2 YFSETQ. This CDR3 reads CASSFTGTGLDLNTEAFF. CDR3 DNA: TGCGCCAGCAGCTTCACCGGGACAGGGCTAGATCTGAACACTGAAGCTTTCTTT.

The chain's CDR3 is CASSLSAGNGYTF. CDR3 DNA sequence: TGTGCCAGCAGCTTGTCCGCAGGAAATGGCTACACCTTC. The gene calls are TRBV5-6 and TRBJ1-2; D uncertain. The germline V gene encodes CDR1 SGHDT and CDR2 YYEEEE. The ends were cut back, 1 base at V and 6 bases at J, with 10 bases in the middle. The CDR3 length is 13 residues.

The V call is TRBV7-3, the J call TRBJ2-3; the D is unclear. The CDR3 loop spans 14 amino acids. Trimming took 3 bases from V and 5 from J, leaving 12 bases between them. CDR1 is SGHTA and CDR2 is FQGTGA in the germline V gene. CDR3 region: CASSFTPSGDTQYF. CDR3 nucleotide sequence: TGTGCCAGCAGCTTTACCCCTTCGGGAGATACGCAGTATTTT. Full variable domain (missing parts from reference TRBV7-3 and TRBJ2-3): GAGVSQTPSNKVTEKGKYVELRCDPISGHTALYWYRQSLGQGPEFLIYFQGTGAADDSGLPNDRFFAVRPEGSVSTLKIQRTERGDSAVYLCASSFTPSGDTQYFGPGTRLTVL.

CDR3 protein: CASVPGRAFEKLFF. DNA of the CDR3: TGTGCCAGCGTCCCGGGCAGGGCTTTCGAAAAACTGTTTTTT. V is TRBV6-5 and J is TRBJ1-4; possibly TRBD1 for D (5 bases). CDR1 is MNHEY and CDR2 is SVGAGI in the germline V gene. The CDR3 spans 14 residues. Trimming left V 8 bases short and J 8 bases short, with 18 bases between.

The chain links TRBV19 to TRBJ2-1; 8 positions match TRBD2. Germline V CDR1 and CDR2: LNHDA, SQIVND (reference sequence). V shed 4 bases and J 4 bases; nucleotides not matched to a gene: 12. CDR3 length equals 17 residues. For the CDR3, the DNA is TGTGCCAGTAGTAGCTCACTAGCGGCCTTGATATACAATGAGCAGTTCTTC. Its protein is CASSSSLAALIYNEQFF. The complete variable domain, with remaining parts taken from reference TRBV19 and TRBJ2-1, reads DGGITQSPKYLFRKEGQNVTLSCEQNLNHDAMYWYRQDPGQGLRLIYYSQIVNDFQKGDIAEGYSVSREKKESFPLTVTSAQKNPTAFYLCASSSSLAALIYNEQFFGPGTRLTVL.

The genes are TRBV7-2 and TRBJ2-1; the match to TRBD2 covers 10 bases. The CDR3 contains 15 residues. Germline V gene lookup returns CDR1 SGHTA and CDR2 FQGNSA. With V trimmed by 3 bases and J by 9 bases, 8 bases remained unmatched. For the CDR3, the DNA is TGTGCCAGCAGCTTTAAGAGCGGGGGGGCAGGTGAGCAGTTCTTC. This codes for CASSFKSGGAGEQFF. Full variable domain (remainder filled in from reference TRBV7-2 and TRBJ2-1): GAGVSQSPSNKVTEKGKDVELRCDPISGHTALYWYRQSLGQGLEFLIYFQGNSAPDKSGLPSDRFSAERTGGSVSTLTIQRTQQEDSAVYLCASSFKSGGAGEQFFGPGTRLTVL.

This chain joins TRBV28 and TRBJ1-5; tentative D call: TRBD1 (6 bases). V was trimmed by 6 bases and J by 1 base, leaving 16 bases between them. This CDR3 region has 16 residues. Germline V CDR1 and CDR2: MDHEN, SYDVKM. The CDR3 DNA reads TGTGCCAGCAGGCTAGGGGGGGGTATAAGCAATCAGCCCCAGCATTTT. It translates to CASRLGGGISNQPQHF.

The rearrangement joins TRBV7-2 to TRBJ1-2; 9 bases fit TRBD1. V lost 4 bases, J lost 7 bases, and 10 bases stayed unmatched. CDR3 size: 15 residues. Germline loops: CDR1 SGHTA, CDR2 FQGNSA. This chain's CDR3 is CASSSRTGVMGGYTF. The CDR3 DNA sequence: TGTGCCAGCAGCTCCCGGACAGGGGTAATGGGTGGCTACACCTTC.

The chain has TRBV4-1 and TRBJ1-1; possibly TRBD1 for D (5 bases). Trimming removed 3 bases from V and 5 bases from J, with 22 bases in between. This CDR3 comprises 17 residues. Germline assignment: CDR1 MGHRA and CDR2 YSYEKL. CDR3 bases: TGCGCCAGCAGCCAGAAGGGGCCCGCCTTCGGGGGAACTGAAGCTTTCTTT. Translating it yields CASSQKGPAFGGTEAFF.